This T cell receptor beta chain was sequenced during a study of cytomegalovirus exposure and HLA in healthy donors. The CDR3 spans 14 residues. V lost 3 bases, J lost 8 bases, and 16 bases lay in between. Germline loops: CDR1 GTSNPN, CDR2 SVGIG (reference sequence). To note about this clone: Its antigen remains unknown.

The PCR contained 60 Vbeta and 13 Jbeta primers. Assay: immunoSEQ multiplex PCR; the TCRdb copy retains only in-frame clones and omits some. This table holds 210,000 or so clones, around 89% found once. General study findings and limits: Altogether, about 160 TCR beta chains were recorded as cytomegalovirus-associated.

The J gene is TRBJ2-2, the V gene TRBV30; D uncertain. The source of this sequence is a woman in her late teens or twenties in good health and CMV-seronegative. Sequencing used PBMCs. The CDR3 protein is CAWSRRGGTGELFF. The CDR3 coding sequence is TGTGCCTGGAGCCGCCGAGGTGGCACGGGGGAGCTGTTTTTT. Full variable domain (outside the CDR3, taken from reference TRBV30 and TRBJ2-2): SQTIHQWPATLVQPVGSPLSLECTVEGTSNPNLYWYRQAAGRGLQLLFYSVGIGQISSEVPQNLSASRPQDRQFILSSKKLLLSDSGFYLCAWSRRGGTGELFFGEGSRLTVL.